This T cell receptor beta chain was found in a study of blood T cell repertoires in COVID-19. For the study at large: There were acute and convalescent COVID-19 samples, and they came from the United States, Italy and Spain.

Authors' processing steps: Reference gene primer amplification yielded estimated nucleated cell counts. Some clones are missing from TCRdb's copy, which holds only in-frame ones; the method was immunoSEQ multiplex PCR. That table gives V, J and clone size, and the DNA gave D and trimming. Here the sample spans roughly 230,000 clones, 83% being singletons. Germline V lookup: CDR1 MNHEY, CDR2 SVGAGI. Trimming took off 6 bases at V and 3 bases at J, with 7 bases between the two ends. The CDR3 covers 12 residues. The TCR originated in a human donor in a cohort sampled during active COVID-19. Sequencing was performed on peripheral blood. This rearrangement joins TRBV6-5 to TRBJ2-3, with D maybe TRBD1 (6 bases). The chain's CDR3 is CASRQGTDTQYF. CDR3 nucleotides: TGTGCCAGCAGGCAGGGGACAGATACGCAGTATTTT.